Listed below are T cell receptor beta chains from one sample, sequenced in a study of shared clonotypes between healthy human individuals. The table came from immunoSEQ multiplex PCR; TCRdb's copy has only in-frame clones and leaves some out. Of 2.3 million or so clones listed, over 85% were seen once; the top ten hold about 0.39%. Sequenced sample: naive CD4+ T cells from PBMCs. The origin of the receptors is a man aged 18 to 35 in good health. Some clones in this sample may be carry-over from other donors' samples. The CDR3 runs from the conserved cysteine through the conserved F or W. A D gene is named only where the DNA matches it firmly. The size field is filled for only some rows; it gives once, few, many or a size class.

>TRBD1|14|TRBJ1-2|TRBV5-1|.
TGCGCCAGCAGCTTGGCGGGGACAGAGGGTGGCTACACCTTC
CASSLAGTEGGYTF
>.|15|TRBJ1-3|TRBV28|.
TGTGCCAGCAGTTCGACAGAAAGCTCTGGAAACACCATATATTTT
CASSSTESSGNTIYF
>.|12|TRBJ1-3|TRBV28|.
TGTGCCAGCGGATCAACAAGGAACACCATATATTTT
CASGSTRNTIYF
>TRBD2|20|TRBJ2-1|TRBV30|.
TGTGCCTGGAGTGTTTGGTCGGCTAGCGGGAGAAGGGGTACCTACAATGAGCAGTTCTTC
CAWSVWSASGRRGTYNEQFF
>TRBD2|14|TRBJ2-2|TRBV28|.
TGTGCCACCCAGACTAGCGGGAGTTCCGGGGAGCTGTTTTTT
CATQTSGSSGELFF
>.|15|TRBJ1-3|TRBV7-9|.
TGTGCCAGCACCATAATGGGGGGGGCAGAGGACACCATATATTTT
CASTIMGGAEDTIYF
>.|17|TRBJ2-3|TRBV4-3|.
TGCGCCAGCAGCCAGGCAATGGCGGGGATTAGCACAGATACGCAGTATTTT
CASSQAMAGISTDTQYF
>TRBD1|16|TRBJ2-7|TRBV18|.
TGTGCCAGCTCACCACTTAGCGGACAGGGAAGCGGCGAGCAGTACTTC
CASSPLSGQGSGEQYF
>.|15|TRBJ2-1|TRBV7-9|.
TGTGCCAGCAGCTTATACGGGAACTCCTACAATGAGCAGTTCTTC
CASSLYGNSYNEQFF
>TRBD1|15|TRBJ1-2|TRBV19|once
TGTGCCAGTAGTATAGATGGTACAGGGGATAATGGCTACACCTTC
CASSIDGTGDNGYTF
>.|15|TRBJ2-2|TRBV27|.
TGTGCCAGCAGTTTATGGCCTATGGGGACCGGGGAGCTGTTTTTT
CASSLWPMGTGELFF
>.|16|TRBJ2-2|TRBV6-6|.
TGTGCCAGCCTCGCCCCGAGAAGACAGACCACCGGGGAGCTGTTTTTT
CASLAPRRQTTGELFF
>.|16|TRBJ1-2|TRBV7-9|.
TGTGCCAGCATAGCAATGGGGTACAAGGGGTTGGATGGCTACACCTTC
CASIAMGYKGLDGYTF
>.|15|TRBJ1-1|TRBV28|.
TGTGCCAGCAACATGTCCCCCTATTTGAGCACTGAAGCTTTCTTT
CASNMSPYLSTEAFF
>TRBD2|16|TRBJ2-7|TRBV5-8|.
TGTGCCAGCAGCCATTTCTCTAGCGGGAGTGTCTACGAGCAGTACTTC
CASSHFSSGSVYEQYF
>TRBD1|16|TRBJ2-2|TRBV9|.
TGTGCCAGCAGCGGGCGGACAGGGGGCTACACCGGGGAGCTGTTTTTT
CASSGRTGGYTGELFF
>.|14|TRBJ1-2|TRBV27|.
TGTGCCAGCAGTTTATCGTTCCAGTCCTATGGCTACACCTTC
CASSLSFQSYGYTF
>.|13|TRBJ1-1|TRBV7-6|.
TGTGCCAGCAGCACAGACAGGAACACTGAAGCTTTCTTT
CASSTDRNTEAFF
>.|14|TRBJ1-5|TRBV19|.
TGTGCCACCGCGCCGACAGCTCTGGGGATGAACCTTCTATTT
CATAPTALGMNLLF
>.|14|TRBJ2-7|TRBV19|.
TGTGCCAGTAGTATGGACGGCAGCTCCTACGAGCAGTACTTC
CASSMDGSSYEQYF
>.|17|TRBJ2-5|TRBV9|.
TGTGCCAGCAGCGTAGGAGCTTGGCCCCCGACTAGGTCGGCCCAGTACTTC
CASSVGAWPPTRSAQYF
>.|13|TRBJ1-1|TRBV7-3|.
TGTGCCAGCAGTCGTACGGTGGACACTGAAGCTTTCTTT
CASSRTVDTEAFF
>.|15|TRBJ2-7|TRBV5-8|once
TGTGCCAGCAGCCGTATAGGGACGGTGACCTACGAGCAGTACTTC
CASSRIGTVTYEQYF
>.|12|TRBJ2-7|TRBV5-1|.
TGCGCCAGCAGCCGGGACACGAGAGAGCAGTACTTC
CASSRDTREQYF
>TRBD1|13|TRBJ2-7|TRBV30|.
TGTGCCTGCCGGACTGGGACAGACTACGAGCAGTACTTC
CACRTGTDYEQYF
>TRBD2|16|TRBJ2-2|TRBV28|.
TGTGCCAGCAGTTCCTCTAGCGGGAGGGGCACCGGGGAGCTGTTTTTT
CASSSSSGRGTGELFF
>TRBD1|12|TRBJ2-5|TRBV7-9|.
TGTGCCAGAGGGGGCTCAGGGGAGACCCAGTACTTC
CARGGSGETQYF
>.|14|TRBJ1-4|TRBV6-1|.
TGTGCCAGCCTCCGTCCGGGGGTCAATGAAAAACTGTTTTTT
CASLRPGVNEKLFF
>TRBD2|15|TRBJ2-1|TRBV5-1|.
TGCGCCAGCAGCTTGAACGGGGGGTCCTACAATGAGCAGTTCTTC
CASSLNGGSYNEQFF
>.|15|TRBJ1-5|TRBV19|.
TGTGCCAGTAGTATCCAGGGGTTTGATTCGAAGCCCCAGCATTTT
CASSIQGFDSKPQHF
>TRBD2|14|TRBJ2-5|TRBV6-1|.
TGTGCCAGCAGTGGGACTAGCGGACTAGAGACCCAGTACTTC
CASSGTSGLETQYF
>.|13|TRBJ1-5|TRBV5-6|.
TGTGCCAGCAGCCTGGGGACGAATCAGCCCCAGCATTTT
CASSLGTNQPQHF
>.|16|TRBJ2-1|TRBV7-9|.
TGTGCCAGCAGGAGAGAACCGACAGGTTTTTACAATGAGCAGTTCTTC
CASRREPTGFYNEQFF
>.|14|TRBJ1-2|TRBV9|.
TGTGCCAGCAGCACGACGACAGGAAACTATGGCTACACCTTC
CASSTTTGNYGYTF
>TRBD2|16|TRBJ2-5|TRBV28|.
TGTGCCAGCAGTTTCACCCTAGCGGGACCAGAAGAGACCCAGTACTTC
CASSFTLAGPEETQYF
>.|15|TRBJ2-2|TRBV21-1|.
TGTGCCAGCAGCCGCCGGACTAGCGCGGCTGGGGAGCTGTTTTTT
CASSRRTSAAGELFF
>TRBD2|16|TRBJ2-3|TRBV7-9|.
TGTGCCAGCAGCTCTTCTAGCGGGAGGGCCACAGATACGCAGTATTTT
CASSSSSGRATDTQYF
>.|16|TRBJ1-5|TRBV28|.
TGTGCCAGCACCAACTCGCCGGCGGCGTGGGATCAGCCCCAGCATTTT
CASTNSPAAWDQPQHF
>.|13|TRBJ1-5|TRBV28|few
TGTGCCAGCAGTTGGGGGCGGGATCAGCCCCAGCATTTT
CASSWGRDQPQHF
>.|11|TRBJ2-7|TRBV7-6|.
TGTGCCAGCCACAACAAGAGGGAGCAGTACTTC
CASHNKREQYF
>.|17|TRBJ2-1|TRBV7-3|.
TGTGCCAGCAGCCAATCCCCCGGGGCCCTATTGTACAATGAGCAGTTCTTC
CASSQSPGALLYNEQFF
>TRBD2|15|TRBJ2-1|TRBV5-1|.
TGCGCCAGCGGCACCCCCGGGACTAGCCTCAATGAGCAGTTCTTC
CASGTPGTSLNEQFF
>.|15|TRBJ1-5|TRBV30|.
TGTGCCTGGAGCGCAGCTTGGGTTAGCAATCAGCCCCAGCATTTT
CAWSAAWVSNQPQHF
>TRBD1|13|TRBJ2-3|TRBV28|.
TGTGCTCCGGACAGGGCCGGTTGGGATACGCAGTATTTT
CAPDRAGWDTQYF
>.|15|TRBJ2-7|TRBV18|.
TGTGCCAGCTCACCAGGGCCCCAGAGCTCCTACGAGCAGTACTTC
CASSPGPQSSYEQYF
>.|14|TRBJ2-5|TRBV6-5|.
TGTGCCAGCAGTTCCCGCTTTGTGCGTGAGACCCAGTACTTC
CASSSRFVRETQYF
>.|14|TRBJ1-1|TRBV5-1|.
TGCGCCAGCAGCCCTAACGCTCCGAACACTGAAGCTTTCTTT
CASSPNAPNTEAFF
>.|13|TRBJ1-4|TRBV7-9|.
TGTGCCAGCAGCAAAGGGACCTATGAAAAACTGTTTTTT
CASSKGTYEKLFF
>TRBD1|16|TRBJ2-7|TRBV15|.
TGTGCCACCAGCAGAGATTCTTTCGGACAGGAGTACGAGCAGTACTTC
CATSRDSFGQEYEQYF
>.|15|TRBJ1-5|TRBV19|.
TGTGCCAGTAGTAGAGGTATAGGGAGCAATCAGCCCCAGCATTTT
CASSRGIGSNQPQHF
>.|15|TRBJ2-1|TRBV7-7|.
TGTGCCAGCAGCTTTGAGGGAAGTTCCGCGAATGAGCAGTTCTTC
CASSFEGSSANEQFF
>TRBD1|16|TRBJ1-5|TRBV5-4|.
TGTGCCAGCAGCTTGGAGCAGGGGGCAGGAAATCAGCCCCAGCATTTT
CASSLEQGAGNQPQHF
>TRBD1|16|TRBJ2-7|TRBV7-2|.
TGTGCCAGCAGCTTAATCCCGGGGACAGGGGGCGTCGAGCAGTACTTC
CASSLIPGTGGVEQYF
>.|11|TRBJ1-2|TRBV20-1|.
TGCAGTGCTAGAGTCCGGGATGGCTACACCTTC
CSARVRDGYTF
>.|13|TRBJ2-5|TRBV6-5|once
TGTGCCAGCAGTAGGACAGCCCAAGAGACCCAGTACTTC
CASSRTAQETQYF
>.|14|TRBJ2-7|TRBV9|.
TGTGCCAGCAGCGTAGGGCCTTTCTCCTACGAGCAGTACTTC
CASSVGPFSYEQYF
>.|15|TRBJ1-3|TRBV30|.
TGTGCCTGGACCTTCGGGTCGAACTCTGGAAACACCATATATTTT
CAWTFGSNSGNTIYF